Included here is one T cell receptor (beta chain) sequence, with context. The target antigen is unknown. The sample is drawn from a study of blood T cells in healthy people across ages. On the study more broadly: Template switching caught about one barcoded beta molecule for each two T cells.

This CDR3 spans 17 amino acids. In germline, CDR1 is LGHNA, CDR2 YNFKEQ. V was clipped by 1 base and J by 8 bases; unmatched bases: 15. Study-level findings and limits: Strong correlation was found linking TCR beta diversity to naive T cell percentage. Naive and antigen-experienced cells were not separated, limiting conclusive comparison.

A second PCR of about 7 to 12 cycles used a sample-barcoded 5' primer and a J-beta primer mix. Each CDR3 protein is one row after TCRdb ran MiXCR on the 5' RACE reads. This repertoire shows over 1,500,000 distinct CDR3 sequences, around half found once; its top ten account for more than 2%. Sequencing used blood. This chain joins TRBV4-2 and TRBJ1-2; 8 bases are a match to TRBD1. The clonotype was recovered from a woman in her forties in good health. This CDR3 is CASSQVGGQGISEGYTF. DNA for the CDR3: TGTGCCAGCAGCCAAGTTGGCGGACAGGGAATATCGGAAGGCTACACCTTC.